The clone carrying this T cell receptor beta chain was seen just once. This sample was taken from a study of cytomegalovirus exposure and HLA in healthy donors. This CDR3 spans 15 amino acids. The V segment lost 2 bases and the J segment 8 bases; nucleotides outside the gene matches: 4. The germline gives CDR1 SGHRS, CDR2 YFSETQ. Sequencing was performed with immunoSEQ multiplex PCR; in TCRdb, only in-frame clones are kept and a portion is missing. The sample has about 200,000 clones, 84% seen once. This TCR came from a woman between 25 and 40 years old in good health and CMV-seropositive. Sequencing input: PBMCs. The chain joins TRBV5-1 to TRBJ2-1; 13 nucleotides agree with TRBD2. The CDR3 DNA reads as TGCGCCAGCAGCTTAACTAGCGGGAGGGCCGATGAGCAGTTCTTC. Encoded protein: CASSLTSGRADEQFF. Filled out from reference TRBV5-1 and TRBJ2-1, the complete variable domain reads KAGVTQTPRYLIKTRGQQVTLSCSPISGHRSVSWYQQTPGQGLQFLFEYFSETQRNKGNFPGRFSGRQFSNSRSEMNVSTLELGDSALYLCASSLTSGRADEQFFGPGTRLTVL.